The rows below give T cell receptor beta chains drawn from one sample of a study of glioma-infiltrating T cells after dendritic cell vaccination. Libraries were prepared by immunoSEQ multiplex PCR; TCRdb keeps only in-frame clonotypes and omits some of them. The table includes approximately 99,000 clones, 75% to 90% detected once. Material: blood, obtained after dendritic cell vaccination. These receptors originate from a human donor with glioblastoma. The CDR3 runs from the conserved cysteine through the conserved F or W. The order of the fields is V gene, J gene, clone size, D gene, CDR3 protein, CDR3 DNA. D genes are given only for firm matches. Only some rows state a clone size, as once, few, many or a class for expanded clones.

>TRBV5-1|TRBJ2-5|NA|TRBD2
CASSSGLARETQYF
TGCGCCAGCAGCTCTGGACTAGCTCGGGAGACCCAGTACTTC
>TRBV5-4|TRBJ2-7|NA|TRBD2
CASSHIPTSVSTEQYF
TGTGCCAGCAGCCACATTCCGACTAGCGTATCAACCGAGCAGTACTTC
>TRBV9|TRBJ1-2|NA|TRBD1
CASSVGDRGIHGYTF
TGTGCCAGCAGCGTAGGTGACAGGGGGATTCATGGCTACACCTTC
>TRBV4-1|TRBJ1-1|NA|NA
CASSQGGGGAEAFF
TGCGCCAGCAGCCAAGGCGGAGGGGGGGCTGAAGCTTTCTTT
>TRBV10-3|TRBJ1-1|NA|NA
CAISLTGNTEAFF
TGTGCCATCAGTCTAACGGGAAACACTGAAGCTTTCTTT
>TRBV2|TRBJ1-4|many|NA
CASSGPGKSEKLFF
TGTGCCAGCAGTGGGCCAGGGAAGTCGGAAAAACTGTTTTTT
>TRBV18|TRBJ2-2|NA|TRBD2
CASSPGLAGVRIGELFF
TGTGCCAGCTCACCGGGACTAGCGGGAGTTCGGATCGGGGAGCTGTTTTTT
>TRBV9|TRBJ2-2|NA|TRBD1
CASSPSRTGFFGELFF
TGTGCCAGCAGCCCCTCCAGGACAGGGTTCTTCGGGGAGCTGTTTTTT
>TRBV9|TRBJ1-4|many|NA
CASSVDSGGTNEKLFF
TGTGCCAGCAGCGTAGATTCGGGGGGTACTAATGAAAAACTGTTTTTT
>TRBV5-8|TRBJ2-1|NA|TRBD2
CASSLGTSGNNEQFF
TGTGCCAGCAGCTTAGGGACTAGCGGGAATAATGAGCAGTTCTTC
>TRBV13|TRBJ2-1|NA|NA
CASSSRNEQFF
TGTGCCAGCAGCTCCCGCAATGAGCAGTTCTTC
>TRBV5-1|TRBJ2-5|NA|TRBD1
CASSQDRAEETQYF
TGCGCCAGCAGCCAGGACAGGGCTGAAGAGACCCAGTACTTC
>TRBV6-1|TRBJ1-5|NA|TRBD1
CASSEIDRGHQPQHF
TGTGCCAGCAGTGAGATCGACAGGGGGCATCAGCCCCAGCATTTT
>TRBV18|TRBJ1-4|NA|NA
CASRGSLGEKLFF
TGTGCCAGCCGGGGATCTCTAGGGGAAAAACTGTTTTTT
>TRBV5-4|TRBJ1-1|NA|NA
CASSKGGRLGTEAFF
TGTGCCAGCAGTAAAGGGGGAAGATTGGGCACTGAAGCTTTCTTT
>TRBV4-2|TRBJ2-2|NA|TRBD2
CASSQDVRGGAAGELFF
TGTGCCAGCAGCCAAGATGTGCGGGGGGGCGCAGCCGGGGAGCTGTTTTTT
>TRBV5-5|TRBJ1-1|NA|TRBD1
CASSRQGVAEAFF
TGTGCCAGCAGCAGACAGGGTGTCGCTGAAGCTTTCTTT
>TRBV7-9|TRBJ1-2|NA|TRBD1
CASSSTTGTGSGYTF
TGTGCCAGCAGCTCGACCACCGGGACAGGGAGCGGCTACACCTTC
>TRBV10-3|TRBJ2-7|NA|NA
CAISETGAFVTYEQYF
TGTGCCATCAGTGAGACGGGAGCCTTCGTCACCTACGAGCAGTACTTC
>TRBV5-1|TRBJ2-1|NA|NA
CASSEQPGRENVQFF
TGCGCCAGCAGCGAGCAACCGGGTCGGGAAAATGTGCAGTTCTTC
>TRBV5-1|TRBJ2-3|NA|TRBD2
CASSLESGGTTDTQYF
TGCGCCAGCAGCTTGGAGTCGGGGGGAACCACAGATACGCAGTATTTT
>TRBV2|TRBJ1-1|NA|NA
CASRDVGGSTEAFF
TGTGCCAGCAGGGACGTCGGGGGGAGCACTGAAGCTTTCTTT
>TRBV27|TRBJ1-6|NA|TRBD1
CASSPERQGSYNSPLHF
TGTGCCAGCAGTCCAGAAAGACAGGGATCCTATAATTCACCCCTCCACTTT
>TRBV9|TRBJ2-1|NA|NA
CASSVVAGPYNEQFF
TGTGCCAGCAGCGTAGTGGCGGGACCGTACAATGAGCAGTTCTTC
>TRBV20-1|TRBJ1-1|NA|TRBD1
CSAYRGTEAFF
TGCAGTGCTTACAGGGGTACTGAAGCTTTCTTT
>TRBV18|TRBJ1-2|once|NA
CASSPSENYGYTF
TGTGCCAGCTCACCCTCGGAGAACTATGGCTACACCTTC
>TRBV15|TRBJ2-7|once|TRBD1
CATSRTGAYEQYF
TGTGCCACCAGTAGGACAGGAGCCTACGAGCAGTACTTC
>TRBV11-2|TRBJ2-3|NA|NA
CASSSTGPRSTDTQYF
TGTGCCAGCAGCTCTACAGGGCCCCGGAGTACAGATACGCAGTATTTT
>TRBV6-5|TRBJ2-7|NA|TRBD1
CASNGQGYEQYF
TGTGCCAGCAACGGACAGGGCTACGAGCAGTACTTC
>TRBV5-1|TRBJ1-1|NA|NA
CASSLDGSGGTEAFF
TGCGCCAGCAGCTTAGACGGATCGGGGGGCACTGAAGCTTTCTTT
>TRBV19|TRBJ1-5|NA|NA
CASSPRSRIQPQHF
TGTGCCAGTAGTCCCCGGTCGAGGATTCAGCCCCAGCATTTT
>TRBV19|TRBJ1-4|NA|TRBD1
CASSKNRDSLSTNEKLFF
TGTGCCAGTAGTAAGAACCGGGACAGCCTTTCAACTAATGAAAAACTGTTTTTT
>TRBV19|TRBJ2-3|NA|NA
CASGGGGTDTQYF
TGTGCCAGTGGAGGCGGGGGCACAGATACGCAGTATTTT
>TRBV28|TRBJ2-7|NA|TRBD2
CASSSSSGSSYEQYF
TGTGCCAGCAGTTCTTCTAGCGGGAGCTCCTACGAGCAGTACTTC
>TRBV9|TRBJ2-6|NA|NA
CASSVGLSGANVLTF
TGTGCCAGCAGCGTAGGTCTCTCTGGGGCCAACGTCCTGACTTTC
>TRBV6-5|TRBJ2-7|once|TRBD1
CASRTDRGGEQYF
TGTGCCAGCAGGACGGACAGGGGTGGCGAGCAGTACTTC
>TRBV30|TRBJ2-2|NA|TRBD1
CAWSLWTGTGELFF
TGTGCCTGGAGTCTGTGGACAGGCACCGGGGAGCTGTTTTTT
>TRBV6-5|TRBJ1-2|NA|NA
CASSSSRPGLGYGYTF
TGTGCCAGCAGTTCCAGTAGACCCGGACTTGGGTATGGCTACACCTTC
>TRBV9|TRBJ2-1|few|TRBD1
CASNPRDRSYNEQFF
TGTGCCAGCAACCCCCGGGACAGATCTTACAATGAGCAGTTCTTC
>TRBV5-6|TRBJ2-7|few|NA
CASNVLVGSEQYF
TGTGCCAGCAATGTTCTGGTAGGGAGCGAGCAGTACTTC
>TRBV5-4|TRBJ2-5|few|TRBD1
CASSLTGGSGETQYF
TGTGCCAGCAGCTTGACAGGGGGCTCAGGGGAGACCCAGTACTTC
>TRBV7-9|TRBJ2-1|NA|TRBD1
CASSPGTGNNEQFF
TGTGCCAGCAGCCCGGGGACAGGAAACAATGAGCAGTTCTTC